One sample yielded the 29 T cell receptor beta chains listed below, sequenced in a study of shared clonotypes between healthy human individuals. Libraries were prepared by immunoSEQ multiplex PCR; TCRdb keeps only in-frame clonotypes and omits some of them. The sample gives a few million clones, about 92% of which show up once; 0.39% is in the top ten. Sequences were obtained from naive CD4+ T cells from PBMCs. As to subset: CD45RA+ positively selected. The source of these receptors is a man between 18 and 29 years old in good health. Some clones in this sample may be carry-over from other donors' samples.

J is TRBJ1-3 and V is TRBV18, with 11 nucleotides matching TRBD1. The CDR3 totals 20 residues. Germline V gene data show CDR1 as KGHSH and CDR2 as LQKENI. Trimming took 3 bases from V and 1 from J; bases not matched to a gene: 14. This CDR3 reads CASSPRGVWDRGLSGNTIYF. The CDR3 DNA follows: TGTGCCAGCTCACCGAGAGGAGTATGGGACAGGGGGTTATCTGGAAACACCATATATTTT.

The rearrangement joins TRBV5-4 to TRBJ2-5; TRBD2 matches 11 bases. Trimming at V came to 4 bases and at J to 6 bases, leaving 11 bases not matched to a gene. The CDR3 is made up of 16 amino acids. CDR1 SGHNT and CDR2 YYREEE come from the germline V gene (reference sequence). Written as DNA, the CDR3 is TGTGCCAGCAGCCCCACCTCCGGGACTAGCGGAAAGACCCAGTACTTC. Its protein product is CASSPTSGTSGKTQYF.

As DNA, the CDR3 is TGTGCCAGCAGCCCAGCGGAAGAGACCCAGTACTTC. Its protein is CASSPAEETQYF. This chain connects TRBV7-8 to TRBJ2-5; D is possibly TRBD2 (5 bases). From germline, CDR1 is SGHVS and CDR2 FQNEAQ. The CDR3 totals 12 residues. Between the trimmed V and J ends, which lost 5 bases and 3 bases, there was a span of 7 bases.

The chain is built from TRBV28 and TRBJ1-4; 9 bases align to TRBD1. Germline values: CDR1 MDHEN, CDR2 SYDVKM. V lost 3 bases, J lost 8 bases, and 10 bases stayed unmatched. This CDR3 is 16 amino acids long. This CDR3 reads CASSFHVGTGREKLFF. CDR3 bases: TGTGCCAGCAGTTTTCATGTTGGGACAGGGAGAGAAAAACTGTTTTTT.

V and J are TRBV7-2 and TRBJ1-2, with D possibly being TRBD1 (5 bases). The CDR3 sequence is 15 residues long. Germline V lookup: CDR1 SGHTA, CDR2 FQGNSA. Deletions cut 1 base from V and 8 bases from J, with 17 bases between. CDR3 sequence: CASSLGISGMAGYTF. The CDR3 DNA is TGTGCCAGCAGCTTAGGAATTTCAGGGATGGCGGGCTACACCTTC. Drawing the rest from reference TRBV7-2 and TRBJ1-2, the complete variable domain is GAGVSQSPSNKVTEKGKDVELRCDPISGHTALYWYRQSLGQGLEFLIYFQGNSAPDKSGLPSDRFSAERTGGSVSTLTIQRTQQEDSAVYLCASSLGISGMAGYTFGSGTRLTVV.

V gene TRBV5-1 combines with J gene TRBJ2-2, with TRBD1 matching 7 bases. V dropped 4 bases and J dropped 4; count of bases not matched to a gene: 13. The CDR3 is made up of 17 amino acids. CDR1 and CDR2 (germline): SGHRS, YFSETQ. The CDR3, as DNA: TGCGCCAGCAGCAAACCTCGGGACAGCGATATCACCGGGGAGCTGTTTTTT. Its protein product is CASSKPRDSDITGELFF.

The genes are TRBV7-2 and TRBJ2-7; 7 bases line up with TRBD2. Germline CDR1 reads SGHTA; CDR2 reads FQGNSA. This CDR3 comprises 18 residues. J gave up 0 bases and V 1 base, and 12 bases lay outside the gene matches. The CDR3 DNA reads TGTGCCAGCAGCTTAGAGGGCGGGGGACCTTTAAGCTCCTACGAGCAGTACTTC. This encodes CASSLEGGGPLSSYEQYF.

This chain links TRBV5-1 with TRBJ2-1, with D perhaps TRBD1 (7 bases). Trimming took 4 bases from V and 8 from J, leaving 19 bases between them. The CDR3 length is 15 residues. CDR1 and CDR2 (germline): SGHRS, YFSETQ. CDR3 region: CASSALEGASDEQFF. CDR3 DNA: TGCGCCAGCAGCGCCCTGGAGGGGGCAAGTGATGAGCAGTTCTTC.

The J gene is TRBJ2-7, the V gene TRBV4-1; 9 nucleotides align to TRBD2. CDR1 and CDR2 (germline): MGHRA, YSYEKL. CDR3 length equals 16 residues. Trimming at V came to 0 bases and at J to 3 bases, leaving 6 bases not matched to a gene. The CDR3: CASSQDLAGPFYEQYF. Written as DNA, the CDR3 is TGCGCCAGCAGCCAAGATCTAGCGGGACCATTCTACGAGCAGTACTTC.

Regarding this clone: Other nucleotide sequences from this sample produce the same CDR3. This chain links TRBV10-3 with TRBJ1-2; no firm D call. Deletions cut 0 bases from V and 7 bases from J, with 9 bases between. Germline V gene lookup returns CDR1 ENHRY and CDR2 SYGVKD. The CDR3 has 13 residues. CDR3 nucleotides: TGTGCCATCAGTGAGTCGATGCCTTCTGGCTACACCTTC. Amino acid sequence: CAISESMPSGYTF.

This clone is a singleton in its sample. The V and J genes are TRBV5-1 and TRBJ1-1; D is unresolved. The CDR3 extends over 12 amino acids. In germline, CDR1 is SGHRS, CDR2 YFSETQ. The V and J ends lost 2 bases and 1 base respectively, with 3 bases between them. The CDR3 protein is CASSFQNTEAFF. The CDR3, as DNA: TGCGCCAGCAGCTTCCAGAACACTGAAGCTTTCTTT. The full variable domain, rest sourced from reference TRBV5-1 and TRBJ1-1, is KAGVTQTPRYLIKTRGQQVTLSCSPISGHRSVSWYQQTPGQGLQFLFEYFSETQRNKGNFPGRFSGRQFSNSRSEMNVSTLELGDSALYLCASSFQNTEAFFGQGTRLTVV.

The chain recombines TRBV6-6 with TRBJ2-7; a weak D match, TRBD1 (5 bases). V dropped 0 bases and J dropped 1 base, with 13 bases sitting between them. Looked up from germline, CDR1 is MNHNY and CDR2 is SVGAGI (reference sequence). CDR3 length equals 16 residues. The CDR3 sequence is CASSYSIRGRSYEQYF. In nucleotides, the CDR3 is TGTGCCAGCAGTTACTCGATAAGGGGCCGTTCCTACGAGCAGTACTTC.

The chain recombines TRBV9 with TRBJ2-2, with a tentative D call TRBD1 (5 bases). This CDR3 is built from 15 residues. Germline V CDR1 and CDR2: SGDLS, YYNGEE. Deletions cut 0 bases from V and 5 bases from J, with 11 bases between. DNA of the CDR3: TGTGCCAGCAGCGTAGATCAGGGTAGGACCGGGGAGCTGTTTTTT. It codes for CASSVDQGRTGELFF.

This chain uses TRBV7-2 with TRBJ2-3; 10 bases match TRBD2. The J segment lost 2 bases and the V segment lost 0 bases, leaving 8 bases of the junction unmatched. CDR3 length: 18 residues. Germline V gene lookup returns CDR1 SGHTA and CDR2 FQGNSA. CDR3 nucleotide sequence: TGTGCCAGCAGCTTAGCCAAAGCACTAGCGGGACTCACAGATACGCAGTATTTT. It translates to CASSLAKALAGLTDTQYF.

The rearrangement uses TRBV2 and TRBJ2-1; TRBD1 aligns across 7 bases. J lost 3 bases, V lost 6 bases, and 8 bases had no gene match. Germline V gene data show CDR1 as SNHLY and CDR2 as FYNNEI. The CDR3 loop spans 15 amino acids. CDR3 loop: CASRDDRAIYNEQFF. The CDR3 DNA follows: TGTGCCAGCAGAGACGACAGGGCGATCTACAATGAGCAGTTCTTC.

The chain has TRBV4-1 and TRBJ1-6, with D unclear. This CDR3 is 14 amino acids long. Between the trimmed V and J ends, which lost 0 bases and 11 bases, there was a span of 11 bases. CDR1 and CDR2 (germline): MGHRA, YSYEKL. The CDR3 DNA sequence: TGCGCCAGCAGCCAAGATCGAGCCCGGACACCCCTCCACTTT. This sequence encodes CASSQDRARTPLHF.

This CDR3 is CASSAQFGRSQQYF. DNA of the CDR3: TGTGCCAGCAGTGCTCAGTTCGGGAGGTCCCAGCAGTACTTC. The rearrangement uses TRBV6-5 and TRBJ2-7; 7 nucleotides align to TRBD2. CDR1 MNHEY and CDR2 SVGAGI come from the germline V gene. V gave up 5 bases and J gave up 8 bases; unmatched junction bases: 12. The CDR3 spans 14 residues.

V is TRBV7-9 and J is TRBJ2-7; D remains ambiguous. Germline CDR1 is SEHNR and CDR2 is FQNEAQ (reference sequence). The germline V and J ends were trimmed by 2 bases and 5 bases, with 10 bases remaining between them. The CDR3 contains 13 residues. CDR3: CASSLSSGDEQYF. As DNA, the CDR3 is TGTGCCAGCAGCTTATCGTCTGGGGACGAGCAGTACTTC.

V usage is TRBV30 and J usage is TRBJ1-6; 11 bases are a match to TRBD1. The J segment lost 9 bases and the V segment lost 4 bases, leaving 17 bases of the junction unmatched. This CDR3 spans 18 amino acids. Germline values: CDR1 GTSNPN, CDR2 SVGIG (reference sequence). The CDR3 region has the DNA TGTGCCTGGACCCCATGGGGGACAGGGGGAGATTTGGGTTCACCCCTCCACTTT. Amino acids: CAWTPWGTGGDLGSPLHF.

The chain employs TRBV7-6 and TRBJ2-3; the match to TRBD2 covers 12 bases. Trimming took 5 bases from V and 4 from J; bases not matched to a gene: 10. The length of the CDR3 is 17 residues. Germline CDR1 SGHVS, CDR2 FNYEAQ. The CDR3 loop reads CASSPRTSGVVPDTQYF. Written as DNA, the CDR3 is TGTGCCAGCAGCCCCCGGACTAGCGGGGTGGTCCCAGATACGCAGTATTTT.

The V gene is TRBV6-6, the J gene TRBJ2-2, with D possibly TRBD1 on 6 matching bases. Deletions cut 2 bases from V and 4 bases from J, with 14 bases between. Germline CDR1 reads MNHNY; CDR2 reads SVGAGI (reference sequence). This CDR3 has 16 amino acids. Here the CDR3 reads CASSYHTGPLTGELFF. The CDR3 DNA reads as TGTGCCAGCAGTTACCACACAGGGCCTCTCACCGGGGAGCTGTTTTTT.

This chain links TRBV7-9 with TRBJ1-1; 7 bases fit TRBD1. This CDR3 region has 17 residues. The V gene's germline CDR1 is SEHNR and CDR2 FQNEAQ (reference sequence). Losses at the gene ends were 1 base for V and 1 base for J; bases not matched to a gene: 9. The CDR3, as DNA: TGTGCCAGCAGCTTAGAATGGGGGGACAGCGGGAACACTGAAGCTTTCTTT. Translation gives CASSLEWGDSGNTEAFF.

The CDR3 loop reads CASSFGTGVPETQYF. CDR3 sequence (DNA): TGCGCCAGCAGCTTCGGGACAGGGGTGCCAGAGACCCAGTACTTC. This chain joins TRBV5-1 and TRBJ2-5; 10 bases fit TRBD1. Germline V lookup: CDR1 SGHRS, CDR2 YFSETQ. V was pared by 2 bases and J by 4 bases, with 5 bases of the junction left unmatched. The CDR3 is made up of 15 amino acids.

The chain is built from TRBV10-1 and TRBJ1-3; TRBD1 might be the D (5 bases). Trimming removed 4 bases from V and 2 bases from J, with 18 bases in between. CDR1 and CDR2 (germline): WNHNN, SYGVQD (reference sequence). This CDR3 contains 17 residues. CDR3 in amino acids: CASSAFVPTATGNTIYF. The DNA for the CDR3 is TGCGCCAGCAGTGCTTTCGTGCCGACAGCTACTGGAAACACCATATATTTT.

The gene calls are TRBV7-2 and TRBJ2-5; TRBD2 matches 8 bases. The CDR3 is 17 amino acids. V gave up 2 bases and J gave up 5 bases; unmatched junction bases: 13. Germline V gene lookup returns CDR1 SGHTA and CDR2 FQGNSA. CDR3 region: CASSLFPGGPIVETQYF. The CDR3 coding sequence is TGTGCCAGCAGCTTATTCCCGGGAGGGCCCATAGTGGAGACCCAGTACTTC.

The CDR3 DNA reads TGTGCCAGCGCCCGACAGGGCCAAACCTACGAGCAGTACTTC. This translates into CASARQGQTYEQYF. The rearrangement links TRBV6-5 to TRBJ2-7; TRBD1 matches at 7 bases. From germline, CDR1 is MNHEY and CDR2 SVGAGI. The ends lost 8 bases at V and 2 bases at J; junction bases unmatched: 9. The CDR3 extends over 14 amino acids.

The chain carries TRBV6-1 and TRBJ2-5; D ambiguous. This CDR3 is 14 amino acids long. The V gene lost 6 bases and the J gene lost 2 bases, with 13 bases spanning the gap. Germline CDR1 is MNHNS and CDR2 is SASEGT. CDR3 region: CASRQAGGQETQYF. In nucleotides, the CDR3 is TGTGCCAGCAGGCAGGCCGGCGGACAAGAGACCCAGTACTTC.

This chain connects TRBV28 to TRBJ2-4; 7 bases map to TRBD2. The CDR3 spans 14 residues. Germline V lookup: CDR1 MDHEN, CDR2 SYDVKM. V was clipped by 9 bases and J by 3 bases; unmatched bases: 8. The CDR3 region has the DNA TGTGCCAGTCGGTGGGGAGGGGACAAAAACATTCAGTACTTC. Its translation: CASRWGGDKNIQYF.

This sequence joins TRBV6-6 and TRBJ2-1, with 7 bases that match TRBD2. The CDR3 length is 15 residues. With V trimmed by 4 bases and J by 0 bases, 3 bases remained unmatched. Germline V gene sequence: CDR1 MNHNY, CDR2 SVGAGI (reference sequence). The CDR3 protein is CASSFGGSSYNEQFF. The DNA for the CDR3 is TGTGCCAGCAGTTTCGGCGGGAGCTCCTACAATGAGCAGTTCTTC.